One and the same sample provided the 25 T cell receptor beta chains below, sequenced in a study of T cell repertoires in cytomegalovirus infection. TCRdb fed the reads into MiXCR, producing one record per CDR3 protein. The table includes around 490,000 distinct CDR3 sequences, 26% detected once. Sequences were obtained from PBMCs. The receptors here all came from a human donor in good health (CMV status not recorded). Some clones in this sample may be carry-over from other donors' samples.

The chain carries TRBV12-3 or TRBV12-4 and TRBJ2-2, with D possibly being TRBD1 or TRBD2 (6 bases each). The CDR3 is 15 residues long. V was clipped by 6 bases and J by 6 bases, with 17 bases between them. The CDR3 reads CASSFGSGAAGELFF. CDR3 coding DNA: TGTGCCAGCAGCTTCGGGTCGGGGGCGGCCGGGGAGCTGTTTTTT.

This clonotype showed up just once. The J gene is TRBJ2-3, the V gene TRBV29-1, with D tentatively TRBD2 (6 bases). Germline V gene lookup returns CDR1 SQVTM and CDR2 ANQGSEA. There are 11 residues in the CDR3. The ends were cut back, 6 bases at V and 8 bases at J, with 12 bases in the middle. The CDR3 nucleotides read TGCAGCGTGGAACTAGCTGGTACGCAGTATTTT. Translating it yields CSVELAGTQYF.

In this sample, this clonotype turned up a few times. CDR3 DNA sequence: TGTGCCAGCAGCTTAGCCCGGGTTACCGAGCAGTACTTC. This sequence encodes CASSLARVTEQYF. V usage is TRBV7-2 and J usage is TRBJ2-7; unclear D gene. V was pared by 0 bases and J by 6 bases, with 9 bases between. The CDR3 is 13 amino acids. Germline CDR1 SGHTA, CDR2 FQGNSA.

The chain combines TRBV10-3 with TRBJ1-2; 12 bases match TRBD1. Germline lookup yields CDR1 ENHRY and CDR2 SYGVKD. The length of the CDR3 is 17 residues. Trimming removed 2 bases from V and 4 bases from J; junction bases left unmatched: 8. CDR3 nucleotides: TGTGCCATCAGTGAGCCCTGGGGACAGGGGGCGACCTATGGCTACACCTTC. It translates to CAISEPWGQGATYGYTF.

The gene calls are TRBV11-2 and TRBJ2-1; D is unclear. This CDR3 has 11 residues. V was shortened by 2 bases and J by 10 bases, with 6 bases between the two germline ends. Germline loops: CDR1 SGHAT, CDR2 FQNNGV. CDR3 DNA sequence: TGTGCCAGCAGCTTACATGAAGAGCAGTTCTTC. Translated: CASSLHEEQFF.

This clonotype occurred a few times. The CDR3 sequence is CASSYFVQGGNQPQHF. The CDR3 nucleotides are TGTGCCAGCAGTTACTTTGTCCAGGGTGGCAATCAGCCCCAGCATTTT. The chain employs TRBV6-5 and TRBJ1-5, with D possibly matching TRBD1 (5 bases). The CDR3 extends over 16 amino acids. V shed 1 base and J shed 2 bases, with 12 bases lying between them. Germline V CDR1 and CDR2: MNHEY, SVGAGI.

The V call is TRBV9, the J call TRBJ2-1; D possibly corresponds to TRBD2 (6 bases). The CDR3 extends over 16 amino acids. V was pared by 0 bases and J by 4 bases, with 14 bases between. The V gene's germline CDR1 is SGDLS and CDR2 YYNGEE. The DNA of the CDR3 is TGTGCCAGCAGCGTAGAGGGAGCGGGCCGTTACAATGAGCAGTTCTTC. Translation: CASSVEGAGRYNEQFF.

Many counts were recorded for this clonotype. The gene calls are TRBV7-2 and TRBJ2-7; D is unresolved. Germline-derived CDR1 and CDR2 are SGHTA and FQGNSA. This CDR3 has 14 residues. V lost 5 bases and J lost 5, with 16 bases in between. The CDR3 reads CASSRGWGVNEQYV. The CDR3 DNA follows: TGTGCCAGCAGCCGTGGGTGGGGTGTGAACGAGCAGTACGTC.

The chain couples TRBV5-5 to TRBJ2-7, with D perhaps matching TRBD2 (6 bases). V lost 4 bases and J 1 base, leaving 15 bases between the germline ends. Per the germline V gene, CDR1 is SGHKS and CDR2 is YYEKEE (reference sequence). The CDR3 runs 15 residues. The CDR3 sequence is CASSLAEGFSYEQYV. Written as DNA, the CDR3 is TGTGCCAGCAGCCTGGCGGAGGGCTTTTCCTACGAGCAGTACGTC.

This clonotype has just a few counts. The J gene is TRBJ2-7, the V gene TRBV6-2 or TRBV6-3; D uncertain. The V gene lost 5 bases and the J gene lost 5 bases, with 7 bases spanning the gap. Germline values: CDR1 MNHEY, CDR2 SVGEGT. This CDR3 region has 11 residues. The CDR3 is CASSLDHEQYF. The CDR3 coding sequence is TGTGCCAGCAGTCTCGACCACGAGCAGTACTTC.

The rearrangement uses TRBV11-2 and TRBJ2-7, with TRBD2 matching over 7 bases. The CDR3 covers 12 residues. V shed 5 bases and J 9 bases; nucleotides not matched to a gene: 7. Germline V lookup: CDR1 SGHAT, CDR2 FQNNGV. This CDR3 is CASSRGVSAQYF. The CDR3 DNA reads TGTGCCAGCAGCCGGGGGGTCTCGGCGCAGTACTTC.

V and J are TRBV11-2 and TRBJ2-3, with a weak D call TRBD2 (5 bases). Trimming cost V 6 bases and J 4 bases, with 14 bases left between them. This CDR3 spans 14 amino acids. CDR1 is SGHAT and CDR2 is FQNNGV in the germline V gene. The CDR3 sequence is CASRYGEGPDTQYF. CDR3 nucleotide sequence: TGTGCCAGCAGGTACGGAGAGGGCCCAGATACGCAGTATTTT. The variable domain in full, completed from reference TRBV11-2 and TRBJ2-3, reads EAGVAQSPRYKIIEKRQSVAFWCNPISGHATLYWYQQILGQGPKLLIQFQNNGVVDDSQLPKDRFSAERLKGVDSTLKIQPAKLEDSAVYLCASRYGEGPDTQYFGPGTRLTVL.

This clonotype has only a few counts. The V gene is TRBV15, the J gene TRBJ1-4; D possibly corresponds to TRBD1 (6 bases). The CDR3 has 13 residues. Between the trimmed V and J ends, which lost 5 bases and 4 bases, there was a span of 8 bases. Germline V gives CDR1 LNHNV, CDR2 YYDKDF (reference sequence). CDR3 loop: CATSEGDNEKLFF. The CDR3 coding sequence is TGTGCCACCAGCGAGGGGGATAATGAAAAACTGTTTTTT.

This clonotype was detected a few times. This rearrangement joins TRBV7-6 to TRBJ1-2; TRBD1 matches at 9 bases. CDR1 SGHVS and CDR2 FNYEAQ come from the germline V gene. V was clipped by 5 bases and J by 4 bases; unmatched bases: 8. The CDR3 loop spans 15 amino acids. CDR3 protein: CASSPTGQGIYGYTF. CDR3 bases: TGTGCCAGCAGCCCCACCGGACAGGGGATCTATGGCTACACCTTC.

This clonotype was counted many times. The chain links TRBV7-3 to TRBJ2-1; D is uncertain. Trimming pared 0 bases from V and 3 bases from J, leaving 18 bases between. Germline values: CDR1 SGHTA, CDR2 FQGTGA. This CDR3 comprises 18 residues. CDR3 in DNA: TGTGCCAGCAGCTTAACGGTCGGAAGGGTAGGTCGCTACAATGAGCAGTTCTTC. Amino acids: CASSLTVGRVGRYNEQFF. Looking up the rest from reference TRBV7-3 and TRBJ2-1 gives the full variable domain: GAGVSQTPSNKVTEKGKYVELRCDPISGHTALYWYRQSLGQGPEFLIYFQGTGAADDSGLPNDRFFAVRPEGSVSTLKIQRTERGDSAVYLCASSLTVGRVGRYNEQFFGPGTRLTVL.

This clonotype was seen more than once but under ten times. The chain carries TRBV12-5 and TRBJ2-7, with D unclear. The V end lost 2 bases, the J end lost 2 bases, and 13 bases lay between the germline ends. The CDR3 runs to 15 residues. Looked up from germline, CDR1 is LGHNT and CDR2 is FRNRAP. The CDR3: CASGLTQLNPYEQYV. The DNA of the CDR3 is TGTGCTAGTGGTTTGACCCAACTAAACCCCTACGAGCAGTACGTC.

The gene calls are TRBV7-8 and TRBJ2-2, with no clear D. The CDR3 sequence is 13 residues long. V was trimmed by 3 bases and J by 6 bases, leaving 8 bases between them. CDR1 is SGHVS and CDR2 is FQNEAQ in the germline V gene. Here the CDR3 reads CASSFASSGELFF. The CDR3 DNA is TGTGCCAGCAGCTTTGCCAGTTCCGGGGAGCTGTTTTTT.

This clonotype was recorded a few times. V gene TRBV6-2 or TRBV6-3 combines with J gene TRBJ2-4; D gene unclear. CDR3 length equals 15 residues. Trimming removed 6 bases at V and 0 bases at J, with 12 bases between. Germline V gene data show CDR1 as MNHEY and CDR2 as SVGEGT. This chain's CDR3 is CASRTTELAKNIQYF. The CDR3 nucleotides are TGTGCCAGCAGAACAACAGAACTAGCCAAAAACATTCAGTACTTC.

This clonotype turned up a few times. V usage is TRBV6-5 and J usage is TRBJ2-5; tentative D call: TRBD1 (5 bases). Per germline, CDR1 MNHEY and CDR2 SVGAGI. The CDR3 is 14 residues long. Trimming pared 2 bases from V and 1 base from J, leaving 8 bases between. The CDR3 spells CASSYGHSQETQYF. CDR3 nucleotides: TGTGCCAGCAGTTACGGACATTCCCAAGAGACCCAGTACTTC.

CDR3 sequence reads: CASSLNTLSTEAFF. CDR3 bases: TGTGCCAGCAGCTTGAACACCCTCAGCACTGAAGCTTTCTTT. The chain uses TRBV7-9 and TRBJ1-1; D ambiguous. Deletions cut 3 bases from V and 4 bases from J, with 12 bases between. This CDR3 is 14 amino acids long. From germline, CDR1 is SEHNR and CDR2 FQNEAQ (reference sequence).

This clonotype was seen a handful of times. J is TRBJ2-7 and V is TRBV2; 7 nucleotides match TRBD2. V trimming: 6 bases; J trimming: 3 bases; junction bases outside the gene matches: 2. Germline loops: CDR1 SNHLY, CDR2 FYNNEI. This CDR3 is 12 amino acids long. CDR3 sequence (DNA): TGTGCCAGCAGGGGGGGGGGCTACGAGCAGTACTTC. Its translation: CASRGGGYEQYF.

The chain uses TRBV7-8 and TRBJ2-1; D is ambiguous. The CDR3 spans 13 residues. Germline V lookup: CDR1 SGHVS, CDR2 FQNEAQ. The V end lost 5 bases, the J end lost 10 bases, and 15 bases lay between the germline ends. The CDR3 DNA follows: TGTGCCAGCAGCCCCCTTCGCTTCAAGGAGCAGTTCTTC. This codes for CASSPLRFKEQFF.

This clonotype was picked up many times. The chain links TRBV7-2 to TRBJ2-1, with 11 bases that match TRBD2. CDR1 is SGHTA and CDR2 is FQGNSA in the germline V gene. This CDR3 contains 17 residues. Trimming at V came to 6 bases and at J to 7 bases, leaving 14 bases not matched to a gene. Here the CDR3 reads CASSPFSGTSGGNEQFF. CDR3 bases: TGTGCCAGCAGTCCTTTCTCCGGGACTAGCGGCGGGAATGAGCAGTTCTTC.

This clonotype was recorded a few times. The V call is TRBV11-2, the J call TRBJ2-1, with a tentative D call TRBD1 (5 bases). Germline V lookup: CDR1 SGHAT, CDR2 FQNNGV. CDR3 length: 11 amino acids. Trimming took 8 bases from V and 9 from J, leaving 11 bases between them. CDR3 nucleotides: TGTGCCAGCCGCCAAGGGGCTGAGCAGTTCTTC. Translation: CASRQGAEQFF. Combining the CDR3 with reference TRBV11-2 and TRBJ2-1 gives the whole variable domain EAGVAQSPRYKIIEKRQSVAFWCNPISGHATLYWYQQILGQGPKLLIQFQNNGVVDDSQLPKDRFSAERLKGVDSTLKIQPAKLEDSAVYLCASRQGAEQFFGPGTRLTVL.

The gene calls are TRBV20-1 and TRBJ2-5; 8 bases match TRBD1. Looked up from germline, CDR1 is DFQATT and CDR2 is SNEGSKA (reference sequence). There are 14 residues in the CDR3. Trimming at V came to 3 bases and at J to 5 bases, leaving 8 bases not matched to a gene. The CDR3 DNA follows: TGCAGTGCTAGTTATGCAGGGGGCGCCGAGACCCAGTACTTC. Its protein is CSASYAGGAETQYF.